Below, 15 T cell receptor beta chains from the same sample are listed, as sequenced in a study of OX40 agonist ivuxolimab in advanced cancers. Sequencing used immunoSEQ multiplex PCR; TCRdb keeps in-frame clones, though not all of them. The data hold 70,000 or so clones, with roughly 90% observed a single time. The sample was CD4+ or CD8+ T cells sorted from blood, taken in a trial of the OX40 agonist ivuxolimab. These receptors were collected from an adult with an advanced solid tumor such as melanoma, head and neck, liver or kidney cancer.

The chain links TRBV7-3 to TRBJ2-7; no firm D call. The V end lost 8 bases, the J end lost 3 bases, and 17 bases lay between the germline ends. CDR3 length: 14 residues. CDR1 SGHTA and CDR2 FQGTGA come from the germline V gene. CDR3 residues: CASRPEYSHYEQYF. In DNA form, the CDR3 reads TGTGCCAGCCGCCCGGAGTACAGCCACTACGAGCAGTACTTC.

The chain recombines TRBV11-2 with TRBJ2-7, with 8 bases matching TRBD2. The germline gives CDR1 SGHAT, CDR2 FQNNGV. The ends lost 1 base at V and 0 bases at J; junction bases unmatched: 5. This CDR3 contains 16 residues. The CDR3 here is CASSLGGAGGSYEQYF. In DNA, the CDR3 is TGTGCCAGCAGCTTAGGGGGGGCGGGAGGCTCCTACGAGCAGTACTTC.

The chain combines TRBV5-1 with TRBJ1-2; TRBD1 matches at 7 bases. The germline CDR1 and CDR2 sequences are SGHRS and YFSETQ. The CDR3 is made up of 15 amino acids. V dropped 1 base and J dropped 4; count of bases not matched to a gene: 7. DNA of the CDR3: TGCGCCAGCAGCTTGTTCGATGGGACAGTCTATGGCTACACCTTC. It is translated as CASSLFDGTVYGYTF.

This rearrangement joins TRBV10-1 to TRBJ2-3; 11 bases agree with TRBD1. V lost 6 bases, J lost 4 bases, and 6 bases stayed unmatched. The CDR3 length is 15 residues. Germline CDR1 WNHNN, CDR2 SYGVQD (reference sequence). The CDR3 reads CASRPGQGGADTQYF. CDR3 coding DNA: TGCGCCAGCAGGCCGGGACAGGGGGGAGCAGATACGCAGTATTTT.

The chain has TRBV7-7 and TRBJ2-2; tentatively, D is TRBD1 or TRBD2 (5 bases each). V gave up 7 bases and J gave up 6 bases, with 6 bases separating them. CDR1 is SSHAT, CDR2 FNYEAQ, per germline (reference sequence). This CDR3 has 11 amino acids. The CDR3, as DNA: TGTGCCAGCATGGGGGCCGGGGAGCTGTTTTTT. This encodes CASMGAGELFF.

The chain employs TRBV5-6 and TRBJ1-2; 12 bases fit TRBD1. Germline CDR1 reads SGHDT; CDR2 reads YYEEEE. The CDR3 is made up of 16 amino acids. Losses at the gene ends were 1 base for V and 7 bases for J; bases not matched to a gene: 8. CDR3 amino acids: CASSLYGTGGEFGYTF. The CDR3 nucleotides read TGTGCCAGCAGCTTGTATGGGACAGGGGGCGAGTTTGGCTACACCTTC.

This clone was picked up one time. The chain uses TRBV7-8 and TRBJ1-2, with D possibly matching TRBD1 (6 bases). Germline values: CDR1 SGHVS, CDR2 FQNEAQ. The CDR3 spans 15 residues. Trimming stripped 5 bases from V and 8 bases from J, with 21 bases between. Here the CDR3 DNA reads TGTGCCAGCAGCCGGGGGGCAGGGAGTACGGAGGGCTACACCTTC. This codes for CASSRGAGSTEGYTF.

V is TRBV12-5 and J is TRBJ1-2, with 10 bases matching TRBD1. After removal of 1 base from V and 4 bases from J, the junction contained 6 bases not matched to a gene. The CDR3 consists of 16 residues. Germline-derived CDR1 and CDR2 are LGHNT and FRNRAP. The CDR3 sequence: CASGLGQGAQGYGYTF. The CDR3, as DNA: TGTGCTAGTGGTTTGGGACAGGGGGCGCAGGGCTATGGCTACACCTTC.

J is TRBJ1-6 and V is TRBV5-1; D is ambiguous. CDR3 length: 15 residues. From germline, CDR1 is SGHRS and CDR2 YFSETQ. The germline V and J ends were trimmed by 0 bases and 7 bases, with 11 bases remaining between them. CDR3 sequence: CASSLVDKQNSPLHF. Written as DNA, the CDR3 is TGCGCCAGCAGCTTGGTTGACAAACAGAATTCACCCCTCCACTTT.

The chain carries TRBV7-2 and TRBJ2-1; D gene unclear. Trimming removed 8 bases at V and 12 bases at J, with 32 bases between. The germline V gene has CDR1 SGHTA and CDR2 FQGNSA. This CDR3 is 17 amino acids long. CDR3 in amino acids: CASCPSVVMSDLERQFF. In nucleotides, the CDR3 is TGTGCCAGCTGTCCATCTGTCGTAATGTCCGATTTGGAACGGCAGTTCTTC. Full variable domain (missing parts from reference TRBV7-2 and TRBJ2-1): GAGVSQSPSNKVTEKGKDVELRCDPISGHTALYWYRQSLGQGLEFLIYFQGNSAPDKSGLPSDRFSAERTGGSVSTLTIQRTQQEDSAVYLCASCPSVVMSDLERQFFGPGTRLTVL.

V gene TRBV5-6 combines with J gene TRBJ2-3; possible D gene TRBD2, 6 bases. V shed 4 bases and J shed 1 base, with 10 bases lying between them. In germline, CDR1 is SGHDT, CDR2 YYEEEE. The CDR3 consists of 14 residues. DNA for the CDR3: TGTGCCAGCAGCGGGGGACTGGGCACAGATACGCAGTATTTT. Amino acids: CASSGGLGTDTQYF.

This chain connects TRBV29-1 to TRBJ1-5; a possible D gene is TRBD1 (5 bases). CDR3 size: 13 residues. Trimming removed 0 bases at V and 7 bases at J, with 10 bases between. The V gene's germline CDR1 is SQVTM and CDR2 ANQGSEA. CDR3 nucleotides: TGCAGCGTTGAAGATGGGGGGAGCCAGCCCCAGCATTTT. It encodes CSVEDGGSQPQHF.

This rearrangement joins TRBV7-8 to TRBJ2-7, with 9 bases aligning to TRBD2. V shed 5 bases, J shed 4 bases, and the junction held 6 bases outside the gene matches. Germline V gene sequence: CDR1 SGHVS, CDR2 FQNEAQ. The CDR3 is made up of 14 amino acids. CDR3 DNA sequence: TGTGCCAGCAGCCCTAGCGGGACAGTGTACGAGCAGTACTTC. Protein product: CASSPSGTVYEQYF.

This chain uses TRBV27 with TRBJ2-1; D possibly corresponds to TRBD1 (5 bases). Trimming shortened V by 4 bases and J by 0 bases, and 13 bases separated the two germline ends. Germline V gives CDR1 MNHEY, CDR2 SMNVEV (reference sequence). The CDR3 totals 16 residues. This CDR3 reads CASSSLGHLSYNEQFF. CDR3 in DNA: TGTGCCAGCAGTTCGCTCGGACACCTCTCCTACAATGAGCAGTTCTTC.

The chain carries TRBV6-5 and TRBJ1-1; TRBD1 is a possible D gene (5 bases). Germline values: CDR1 MNHEY, CDR2 SVGAGI. The CDR3 loop spans 14 amino acids. V was pared by 3 bases and J by 1 base, with 9 bases between. As DNA, the CDR3 is TGTGCCAGCAGTTATGGGGGATCGAACACTGAAGCTTTCTTT. This codes for CASSYGGSNTEAFF.